This record covers a single T cell receptor (beta chain). Its recognized antigen is unknown. Qualities for individual bases were not recorded, and no much larger clone is one base off. This sample was included in a study of blood T cell repertoires in COVID-19 (dated by TCRdb to the early 2020s). As for the study more broadly: The collaborator samples originated in the United States, Italy and Spain and spanned the acute and convalescent phases of COVID-19. The prospective study material was composed of cDNA or gDNA derived from T cells, B-cell-depleted T cells, or PBMCs. Deeply sampled blood TCRbeta repertoires from subjects exposed to, actively infected with, or recovered from COVID-19 were included in the dataset. A freely available public database, intended as a resource for researchers studying the immune response to SARS-CoV-2, is where the repertoires were released. Samples were obtained from the ongoing ImmuneRACE study (first 160 participants) and from over a thousand subjects provided by 6 global collaborators. Nearly every sample came with metadata listing a de-identified subject ID, COVID-19 status, age in years and sex. HLA class I and class II types, where available, came from metadata supplied by the sample provider rather than from assay-based typing.

The collaborating institutions used their own protocols to collect whole blood in K2EDTA tubes. Collaborator samples were shipped for TCRbeta analysis as frozen whole blood, isolated PBMCs, or DNA extracted from either sample type. TCRbeta CDR3 regions were amplified from genomic DNA using the immunoSEQ Assay, a bias-controlled multiplex PCR. The original pipeline was this. The number of nucleated cells in each sample was estimated from the amplification of reference gene primers within the assay. To quantify the absolute abundance of each unique TCRbeta CDR3 rearrangement, sequence reads were collapsed and filtered. For each sample, productive Simpson clonality was calculated as the square root of Simpson's diversity index over productive rearrangements. TCRdb took over this immuneACCESS table, retaining in-frame rearrangements with V and J assigned. Such tables are incomplete; in checked studies, under half of the missing clones stem from an unresolved V gene, and the remainder is unexplained. The V and J calls and clone size come from that table; D and trimming were worked out from the DNA. This sample gives around 140,000 clones in total; approximately 88% of them show up just once. Approximately 2.3% of the sample is held by the ten biggest clonotypes.

Results the study describes overall, beyond this receptor: Clinical and demographic metadata were provided uncurated, with the amount varying by source and participant.

According to the germline V gene, CDR1 reads SGHRS and CDR2 reads YFSETQ. The CDR3, from cysteine to phenylalanine, totals 15 residues. Only the CDR3 part of the read is kept: 45 bases, read in frame from the first base. Germline trimming amounts to 6 bases on V and 4 bases on J, with 9 as the count of junction bases outside the gene matches. Recombination joined TRBV5-1 with TRBJ2-3, with 9 middle bases fitting TRBD1. The source of this sequence is a man between 65 and 80 years old with active COVID-19. Sample: peripheral blood. The CDR3 protein: CASTLTGGFADTQYF. DNA sequence: TGCGCCAGCACCCTCACAGGGGGCTTCGCAGATACGCAGTATTTT.